The source of this TCR beta chain is a study of T cell repertoires in cytomegalovirus infection. Study summary: CMV epitopes that were recently identified and HLA-C-restricted were used alongside well-studied HLA-B-restricted ones.

TCRdb ran MiXCR on the reads and lists one entry per CDR3 protein. The sample contains approximately 120,000 distinct CDR3 sequences, around 29% of which appear only once. For this clonotype: Its matching antigen is unknown.

CDR1 is SNHLY, CDR2 FYNNEI, per germline. CDR3 length equals 14 residues. Trimming took off 3 bases at V and 1 base at J, with 9 bases between the two ends. Study results and limitations: Carriers of CMV plus the relevant HLA were identified by cumulative public TCR beta family frequency.

This rearrangement joins TRBV2 to TRBJ1-2; D remains ambiguous. The sequence was obtained from a human donor in good health (CMV status not recorded). Some clones in this sample may be carry-over from other donors' samples. Sequenced here: CD8+ T cells from cultured PBMCs, sampled from culture after CMV antigen stimulation. CDR3 DNA: TGTGCCAGCAGTGAGATCAGGAGTAACTATGGCTACACCTTC. Its protein product is CASSEIRSNYGYTF.